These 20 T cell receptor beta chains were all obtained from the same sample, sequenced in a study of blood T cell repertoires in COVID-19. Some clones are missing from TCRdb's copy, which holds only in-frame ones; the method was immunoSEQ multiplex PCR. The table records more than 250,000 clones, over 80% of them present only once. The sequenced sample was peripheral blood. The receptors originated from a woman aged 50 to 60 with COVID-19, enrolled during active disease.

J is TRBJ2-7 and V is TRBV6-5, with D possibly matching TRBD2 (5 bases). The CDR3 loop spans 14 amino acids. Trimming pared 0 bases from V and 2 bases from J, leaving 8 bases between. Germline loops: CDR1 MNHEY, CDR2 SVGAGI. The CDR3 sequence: CASSYSSGTYEQYF. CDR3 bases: TGTGCCAGCAGTTACTCGTCGGGGACCTACGAGCAGTACTTC.

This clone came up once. The CDR3 DNA reads TGTGCCAGCAGACCCCTGAGCTCCTACAATGAGCAGTTCTTC. Translated: CASRPLSSYNEQFF. The rearrangement links TRBV25-1 to TRBJ2-1; D unresolved. Deletions cut 6 bases from V and 0 bases from J, with 9 bases between. The CDR3 loop spans 14 amino acids. From germline, CDR1 is MGHDK and CDR2 SYGVNS.

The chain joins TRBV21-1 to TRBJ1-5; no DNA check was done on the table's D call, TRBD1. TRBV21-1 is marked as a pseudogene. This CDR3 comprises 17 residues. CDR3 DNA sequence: TGTGCCAGCAGCAAAGGCCGTTTTAGGGCAGGGGACCAGCCCCAGCATTTT. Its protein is CASSKGRFRAGDQPQHF.

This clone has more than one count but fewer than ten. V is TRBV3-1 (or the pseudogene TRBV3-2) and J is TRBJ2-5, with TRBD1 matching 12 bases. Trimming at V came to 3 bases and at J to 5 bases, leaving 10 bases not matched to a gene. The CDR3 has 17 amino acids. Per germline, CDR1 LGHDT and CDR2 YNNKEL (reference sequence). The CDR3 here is CASSHLAGTGGRETQYF. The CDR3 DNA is TGTGCCAGCAGCCATTTAGCCGGGACAGGGGGCCGGGAGACCCAGTACTTC.

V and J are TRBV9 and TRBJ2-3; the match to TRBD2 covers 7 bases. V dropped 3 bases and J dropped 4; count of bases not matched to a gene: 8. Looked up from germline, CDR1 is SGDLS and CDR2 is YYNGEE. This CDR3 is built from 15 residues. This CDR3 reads CASSAWREQADTQYF. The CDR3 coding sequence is TGTGCCAGCAGCGCCTGGCGGGAGCAAGCAGATACGCAGTATTTT.

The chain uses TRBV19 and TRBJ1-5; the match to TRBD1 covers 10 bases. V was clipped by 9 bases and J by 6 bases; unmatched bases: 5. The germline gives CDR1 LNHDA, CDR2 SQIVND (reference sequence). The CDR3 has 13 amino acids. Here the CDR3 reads CASDRGRFQPQHF. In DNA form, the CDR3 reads TGTGCCAGCGACAGGGGGCGGTTTCAGCCCCAGCATTTT. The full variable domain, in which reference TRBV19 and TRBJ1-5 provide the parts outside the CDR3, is DGGITQSPKYLFRKEGQNVTLSCEQNLNHDAMYWYRQDPGQGLRLIYYSQIVNDFQKGDIAEGYSVSREKKESFPLTVTSAQKNPTAFYLCASDRGRFQPQHFGDGTRLSIL.

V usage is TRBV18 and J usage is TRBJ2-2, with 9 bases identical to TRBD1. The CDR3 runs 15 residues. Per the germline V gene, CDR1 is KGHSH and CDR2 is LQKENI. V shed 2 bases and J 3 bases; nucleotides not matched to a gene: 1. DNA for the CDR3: TGTGCCAGCTCACCAACAGGGGGCGACACCGGGGAGCTGTTTTTT. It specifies CASSPTGGDTGELFF. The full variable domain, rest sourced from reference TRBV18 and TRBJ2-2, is NAGVMQNPRHLVRRRGQEARLRCSPMKGHSHVYWYRQLPEEGLKFMVYLQKENIIDESGMPKERFSAEFPKEGPSILRIQQVVRGDSAAYFCASSPTGGDTGELFFGEGSRLTVL.

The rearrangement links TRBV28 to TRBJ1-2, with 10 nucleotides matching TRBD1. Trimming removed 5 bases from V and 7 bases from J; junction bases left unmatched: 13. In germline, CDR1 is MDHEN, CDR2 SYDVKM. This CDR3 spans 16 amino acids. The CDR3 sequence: CASSIVWGTGEVGYTF. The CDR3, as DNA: TGTGCCAGCAGTATAGTGTGGGGGACAGGGGAGGTTGGCTACACCTTC.

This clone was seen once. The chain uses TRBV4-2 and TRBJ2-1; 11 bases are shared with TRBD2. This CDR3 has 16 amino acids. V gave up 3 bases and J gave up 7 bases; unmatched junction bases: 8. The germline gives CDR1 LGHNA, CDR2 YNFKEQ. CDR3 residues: CASSHTSGGKINEQFF. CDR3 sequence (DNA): TGTGCCAGCAGCCACACTAGCGGGGGTAAAATTAATGAGCAGTTCTTC.

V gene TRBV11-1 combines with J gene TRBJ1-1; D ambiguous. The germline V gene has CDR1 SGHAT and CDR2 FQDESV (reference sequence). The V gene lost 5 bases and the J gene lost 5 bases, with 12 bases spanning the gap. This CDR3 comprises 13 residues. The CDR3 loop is CASSPGTGTEAFF. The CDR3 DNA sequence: TGTGCCAGCAGCCCTGGAACGGGGACTGAAGCTTTCTTT.

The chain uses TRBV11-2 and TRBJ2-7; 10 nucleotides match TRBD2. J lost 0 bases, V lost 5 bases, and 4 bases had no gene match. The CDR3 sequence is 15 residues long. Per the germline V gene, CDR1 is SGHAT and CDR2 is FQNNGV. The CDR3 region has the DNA TGTGCCAGCAGCCTTAGCGGGGGGACCTCCTACGAGCAGTACTTC. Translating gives CASSLSGGTSYEQYF.

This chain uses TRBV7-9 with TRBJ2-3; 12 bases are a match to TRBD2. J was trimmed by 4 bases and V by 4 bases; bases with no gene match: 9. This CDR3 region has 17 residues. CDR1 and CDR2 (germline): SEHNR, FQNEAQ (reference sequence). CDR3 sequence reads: CASSSMTSGRKADTQYF. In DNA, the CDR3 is TGTGCCAGCAGCTCGATGACTAGCGGGAGAAAGGCAGATACGCAGTATTTT.

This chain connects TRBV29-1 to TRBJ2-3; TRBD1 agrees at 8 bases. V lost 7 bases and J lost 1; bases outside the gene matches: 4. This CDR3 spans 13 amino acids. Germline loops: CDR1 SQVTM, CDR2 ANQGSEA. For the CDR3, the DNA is TGCAGCGGCGACAGGGGAGGCACAGATACGCAGTATTTT. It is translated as CSGDRGGTDTQYF.

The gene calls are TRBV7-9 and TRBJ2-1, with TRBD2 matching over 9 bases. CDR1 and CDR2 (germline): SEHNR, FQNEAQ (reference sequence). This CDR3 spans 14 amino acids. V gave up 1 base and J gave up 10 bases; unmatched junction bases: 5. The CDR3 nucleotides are TGTGCCAGCAGCTTAGGTGGGCTAGCGGGGGAGCAGTTCTTC. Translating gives CASSLGGLAGEQFF.

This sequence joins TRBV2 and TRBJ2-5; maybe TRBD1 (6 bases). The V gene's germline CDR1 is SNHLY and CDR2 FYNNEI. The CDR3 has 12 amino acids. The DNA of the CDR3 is TGTGTGACAGGAGGACACCAAGAGACCCAGTACTTC. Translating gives CVTGGHQETQYF.

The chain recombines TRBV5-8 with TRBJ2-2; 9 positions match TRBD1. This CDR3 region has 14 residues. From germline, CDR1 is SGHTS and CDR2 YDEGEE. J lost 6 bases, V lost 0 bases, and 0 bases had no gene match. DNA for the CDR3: TGTGCCAGCAGCTTGGACAGGGGGCCCGGGGAGCTGTTTTTT. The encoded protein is CASSLDRGPGELFF.

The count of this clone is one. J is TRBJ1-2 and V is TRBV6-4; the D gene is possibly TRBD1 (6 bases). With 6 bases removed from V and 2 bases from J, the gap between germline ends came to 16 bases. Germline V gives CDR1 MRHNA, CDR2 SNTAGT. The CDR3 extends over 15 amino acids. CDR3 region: CASRWAAGDNYGYTF. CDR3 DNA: TGTGCCAGCAGGTGGGCCGCAGGGGACAACTATGGCTACACCTTC.

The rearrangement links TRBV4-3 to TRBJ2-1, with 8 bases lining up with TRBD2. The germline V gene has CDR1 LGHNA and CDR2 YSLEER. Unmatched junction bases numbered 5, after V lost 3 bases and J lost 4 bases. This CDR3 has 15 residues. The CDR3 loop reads CASSQGGLEYNEQFF. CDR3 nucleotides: TGCGCCAGCAGCCAGGGGGGACTAGAGTACAATGAGCAGTTCTTC.

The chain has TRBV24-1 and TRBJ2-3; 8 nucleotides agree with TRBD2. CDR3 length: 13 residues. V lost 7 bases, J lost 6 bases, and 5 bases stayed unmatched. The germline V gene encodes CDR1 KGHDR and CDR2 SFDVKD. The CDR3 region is CATRTSASDTQYF. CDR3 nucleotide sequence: TGTGCCACCAGGACTAGCGCTTCGGATACGCAGTATTTT.

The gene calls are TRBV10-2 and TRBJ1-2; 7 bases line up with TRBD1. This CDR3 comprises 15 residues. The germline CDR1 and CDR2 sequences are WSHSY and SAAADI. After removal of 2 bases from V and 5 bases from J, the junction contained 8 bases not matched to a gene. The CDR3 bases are TGCGCCAGCAGTGAGCCCCGGACAGGACCTTATGGCTACACCTTC. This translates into CASSEPRTGPYGYTF.